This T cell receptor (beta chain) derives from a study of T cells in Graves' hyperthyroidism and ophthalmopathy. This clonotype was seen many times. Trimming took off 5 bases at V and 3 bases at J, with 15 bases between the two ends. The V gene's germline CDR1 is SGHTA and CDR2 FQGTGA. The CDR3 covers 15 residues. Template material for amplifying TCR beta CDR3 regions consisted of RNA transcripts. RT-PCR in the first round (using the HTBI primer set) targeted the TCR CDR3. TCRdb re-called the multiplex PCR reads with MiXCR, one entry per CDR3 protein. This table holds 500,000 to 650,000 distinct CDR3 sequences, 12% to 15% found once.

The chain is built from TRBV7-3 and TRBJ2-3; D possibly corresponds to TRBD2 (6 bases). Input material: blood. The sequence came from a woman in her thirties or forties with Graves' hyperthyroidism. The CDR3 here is CASSPSRERTDTQYF. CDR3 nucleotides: TGTGCCAGCAGCCCCAGCCGGGAGCGAACAGATACGCAGTATTTT. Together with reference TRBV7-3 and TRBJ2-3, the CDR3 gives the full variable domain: GAGVSQTPSNKVTEKGKYVELRCDPISGHTALYWYRQSLGQGPEFLIYFQGTGAADDSGLPNDRFFAVRPEGSVSTLKIQRTERGDSAVYLCASSPSRERTDTQYFGPGTRLTVL.